One sample yielded the 20 T cell receptor beta chains listed below, sequenced in a study of Graves' ophthalmopathy and Graves' hyperthyroidism. Beta-chain TCR CDR3 regions were amplified from RNA transcripts. The library came from an HTBI-primed first-round RT-PCR and a second-round multiplex PCR. TCRdb independently ran MiXCR on the multiplex PCR reads; one entry per CDR3 protein. The sample lists roughly 350,000 distinct CDR3 sequences; approximately 18% were seen once. Material: peripheral blood. The receptor source for this set is an adult woman with stable Graves' hyperthyroidism.

Ten or more counts support this clonotype. The chain combines TRBV10-3 with TRBJ2-1; D not resolved. CDR1 ENHRY and CDR2 SYGVKD come from the germline V gene. Trimming stripped 3 bases from V and 5 bases from J, with 20 bases between. The CDR3 extends over 17 amino acids. The CDR3 region has the DNA TGTGCCATCAGTGACCTAGACCCAATTTGGAGCCACAATGAGCAGTTCTTC. Translation: CAISDLDPIWSHNEQFF.

As to this clonotype: Relative to the germline gene, one junction end is altered; a read error may explain this. V usage is TRBV19 and J usage is TRBJ1-1, with D unclear. Germline V CDR1 and CDR2: LNHDA, SQIVND (reference sequence). There are 13 residues in the CDR3. The CDR3 bases are TGTGCCAGTAGTATAGATTGGCGGACTGAAGCTTGCTTT. Its protein is CASSIDWRTEACF.

This clonotype was seen repeatedly, ten times or more. The rearrangement uses TRBV4-3 and TRBJ2-7; D gene uncertain. V lost 0 bases to trimming and J lost 6 bases, with 12 bases between them. Germline V gives CDR1 LGHNA, CDR2 YSLEER. This CDR3 region has 14 residues. The CDR3 region is CASSQEAVAREQYF. In DNA, the CDR3 is TGCGCCAGCAGCCAAGAAGCCGTAGCCCGCGAGCAGTACTTC.

This clonotype was seen at least ten times. The chain recombines TRBV6-2 or TRBV6-3 with TRBJ1-1; D uncertain. In germline, CDR1 is MNHEY, CDR2 SVGEGT. CDR3 size: 16 residues. Trimming took 2 bases from V and 0 from J, leaving 13 bases between them. The CDR3 nucleotides read TGTGCCAGCAGTTACGAACTGCAAAGGATGAACACTGAAGCTTTCTTT. Encoded protein: CASSYELQRMNTEAFF.

This chain joins TRBV2 and TRBJ2-7; TRBD1 matches at 9 bases. The germline V gene encodes CDR1 SNHLY and CDR2 FYNNEI. This CDR3 has 15 amino acids. The J segment lost 2 bases and the V segment lost 6 bases, leaving 8 bases of the junction unmatched. The CDR3, as DNA: TGTGCCAGCAGGAGGACAGGGGACTGGCCCTACGAGCAGTACTTC. Translated, it gives CASRRTGDWPYEQYF.

V gene TRBV7-2 combines with J gene TRBJ1-6; 11 nucleotides agree with TRBD1. Germline loops: CDR1 SGHTA, CDR2 FQGNSA. The V segment lost 5 bases and the J segment 10 bases; nucleotides outside the gene matches: 10. This CDR3 has 16 residues. The CDR3 DNA reads TGTGCCAGCAGCCGACTTTCCGGGACAGGGGGATCACCCCTCCACTTT. Its translation is CASSRLSGTGGSPLHF.

This clonotype appeared many times. V gene TRBV12-3 or TRBV12-4 combines with J gene TRBJ2-2; 8 bases line up with TRBD2. V lost 5 bases to trimming and J lost 4 bases; unmatched junction nucleotides: 6. The CDR3 is 15 amino acids. The CDR3 spells CASSRPGTSTGELFF. The CDR3 region has the DNA TGTGCCAGCAGTCGCCCCGGGACTAGCACCGGGGAGCTGTTTTTT.

At least ten counts were recorded for this clonotype. The chain carries TRBV7-2 and TRBJ1-2; possible D gene TRBD1, 6 bases. CDR1 SGHTA and CDR2 FQGNSA come from the germline V gene. Trimming took 1 base from V and 6 from J, leaving 21 bases between them. CDR3 length: 17 residues. CDR3 in DNA: TGTGCCAGCAGCTTAGGGGGGGGCAGGCCCAGCAGGGATGGCTACACCTTC. Amino acids: CASSLGGGRPSRDGYTF.

Ten or more counts support this clonotype. The rearrangement joins TRBV2 to TRBJ1-1, with 11 bases aligning to TRBD1. Unmatched junction bases numbered 10, after V lost 5 bases and J lost 5 bases. The CDR3 totals 16 residues. The germline CDR1 and CDR2 sequences are SNHLY and FYNNEI. The CDR3, as DNA: TGTGCCAGCAGTCCCCAAGGACAGGGGGCGCGGACTGAAGCTTTCTTT. It is translated as CASSPQGQGARTEAFF.

Many counts were recorded for this clonotype. This chain links TRBV7-9 with TRBJ1-1, with D unresolved. The CDR3 is 18 residues long. Germline V lookup: CDR1 SEHNR, CDR2 FQNEAQ (reference sequence). V gave up 3 bases and J gave up 1 base, with 21 bases separating them. This CDR3 is CASSFPKGSDSKNTEAFF. The CDR3 DNA reads as TGTGCCAGCAGCTTCCCCAAAGGCTCCGACTCTAAGAACACTGAAGCTTTCTTT.

This clonotype came up many times. The chain couples TRBV30 to TRBJ1-1; D perhaps matches TRBD1 (5 bases). Germline V gene lookup returns CDR1 GTSNPN and CDR2 SVGIG (reference sequence). The ends were cut back, 5 bases at V and 2 bases at J, with 9 bases in the middle. CDR3 size: 12 residues. CDR3 in amino acids: CAWGGRNTEAFF. CDR3 in DNA: TGTGCCTGGGGGGGACGTAACACTGAAGCTTTCTTT. The whole variable domain, remainder taken from reference TRBV30 and TRBJ1-1, is SQTIHQWPATLVQPVGSPLSLECTVEGTSNPNLYWYRQAAGRGLQLLFYSVGIGQISSEVPQNLSASRPQDRQFILSSKKLLLSDSGFYLCAWGGRNTEAFFGQGTRLTVV.

This clonotype was recorded many times. The rearrangement joins TRBV7-9 to TRBJ2-7; possibly TRBD2 for D (6 bases). V lost 3 bases, J lost 1 base, and 10 bases lay in between. The CDR3 sequence is 14 residues long. CDR1 is SEHNR and CDR2 is FQNEAQ in the germline V gene (reference sequence). As DNA, the CDR3 is TGTGCCAGCAGCTTGTCGGAGGGATCCTACGAGCAGTACTTC. Its protein product is CASSLSEGSYEQYF.

The J gene is TRBJ1-1, the V gene TRBV6-2 or TRBV6-3, with TRBD1 identical over 8 bases. The CDR3 covers 17 residues. J lost 3 bases, V lost 2 bases, and 11 bases had no gene match. Germline V gives CDR1 MNHEY, CDR2 SVGEGT. In DNA, the CDR3 is TGTGCCAGCAGTTACCCCCCAGGGGGCGGTGGGGACACTGAAGCTTTCTTT. Translation: CASSYPPGGGGDTEAFF.

This clonotype was counted at least ten times. The chain is built from TRBV5-5 and TRBJ2-7; 9 nucleotides agree with TRBD1. CDR1 is SGHKS and CDR2 is YYEKEE in the germline V gene (reference sequence). This CDR3 comprises 15 residues. V lost 0 bases and J lost 3; bases outside the gene matches: 4. The CDR3 region is CASSLARDRDYEQYF. DNA for the CDR3: TGTGCCAGCAGCTTGGCTCGGGACAGGGACTACGAGCAGTACTTC.

This clonotype was observed a handful of times. V usage is TRBV7-2 and J usage is TRBJ2-7, with unresolved D. The germline CDR1 and CDR2 sequences are SGHTA and FQGNSA. This CDR3 region has 13 residues. V gave up 2 bases and J gave up 2 bases, with 7 bases separating them. CDR3 amino acids: CASSLTFPYEQYF. CDR3 in DNA: TGTGCCAGCAGCTTAACTTTTCCCTACGAGCAGTACTTC.

J is TRBJ2-7 and V is TRBV5-1, with TRBD1 identical over 9 bases. The CDR3 is 14 amino acids. V gave up 5 bases and J gave up 2 bases; unmatched junction bases: 5. The germline CDR1 and CDR2 sequences are SGHRS and YFSETQ. As DNA, the CDR3 is TGCGCCAGCAGGGTGGGACAGGGTACCTACGAGCAGTACTTC. Translated: CASRVGQGTYEQYF.

The CDR3 DNA follows: TGTGCCAGCAGTTTTGGCGCTAGCGGTTACACCGGGGAGCTGTTTTTT. This codes for CASSFGASGYTGELFF. V usage is TRBV28 and J usage is TRBJ2-2, with TRBD2 matching 7 bases. This CDR3 has 16 amino acids. CDR1 and CDR2 from the germline V gene are MDHEN and SYDVKM. V was clipped by 3 bases and J by 3 bases; unmatched bases: 7.

This clonotype was detected ten times or more. The chain joins TRBV11-2 to TRBJ1-1; D uncertain. CDR1 is SGHAT, CDR2 FQNNGV, per germline. The CDR3 length is 13 residues. The V end lost 3 bases, the J end lost 0 bases, and 5 bases lay between the germline ends. In nucleotides, the CDR3 is TGTGCCAGCAGCTTTCAGTTGAACACTGAAGCTTTCTTT. Translated: CASSFQLNTEAFF. The entire variable domain, with the rest obtained from reference TRBV11-2 and TRBJ1-1, is as follows: EAGVAQSPRYKIIEKRQSVAFWCNPISGHATLYWYQQILGQGPKLLIQFQNNGVVDDSQLPKDRFSAERLKGVDSTLKIQPAKLEDSAVYLCASSFQLNTEAFFGQGTRLTVV.

In this sample, this clonotype turned up many times. This sequence joins TRBV12-5 and TRBJ2-5; D could derive from TRBD1 or TRBD2 (6 bases each). Germline CDR1 LGHNT, CDR2 FRNRAP. The CDR3 covers 16 residues. Trimming stripped 0 bases from V and 4 bases from J, with 15 bases between. CDR3 sequence (DNA): TGTGCTAGTGGTTTGGTACCGAGCGGAGGGGGAGAGACCCAGTACTTC. Its protein product is CASGLVPSGGGETQYF.

The V call is TRBV10-3, the J call TRBJ2-7; the D is unclear. CDR1 ENHRY and CDR2 SYGVKD come from the germline V gene. The V gene lost 8 bases and the J gene lost 4 bases, with 15 bases spanning the gap. The CDR3 contains 13 residues. CDR3 nucleotides: TGTGCCATCGGAATGGGCGGCCAGTACGAGCAGTACTTC. Translation: CAIGMGGQYEQYF.